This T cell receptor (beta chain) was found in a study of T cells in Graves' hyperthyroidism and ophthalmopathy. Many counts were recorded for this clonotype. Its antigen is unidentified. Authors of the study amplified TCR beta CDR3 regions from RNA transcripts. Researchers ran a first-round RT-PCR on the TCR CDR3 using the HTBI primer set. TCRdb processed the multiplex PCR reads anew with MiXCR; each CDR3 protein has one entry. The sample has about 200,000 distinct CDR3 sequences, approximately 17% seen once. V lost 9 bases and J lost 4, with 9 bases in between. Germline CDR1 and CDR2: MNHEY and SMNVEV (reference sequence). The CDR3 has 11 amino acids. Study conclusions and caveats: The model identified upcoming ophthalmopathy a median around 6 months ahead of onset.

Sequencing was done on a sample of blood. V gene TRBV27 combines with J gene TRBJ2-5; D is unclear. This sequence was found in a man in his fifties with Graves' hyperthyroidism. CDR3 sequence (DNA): TGTGCCAGTGGGCTCCGAGAGACCCAGTACTTC. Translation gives CASGLRETQYF.